This T cell receptor (beta chain) is drawn from a study of low-dose radiotherapy and immunotherapy resistance in tumors. As for the study in general: Each fraction given to Cohort 2 every two weeks delivered 1 Gy, and the total reached 13 Gy over 26 weeks. Given every two weeks, intravenous cyclophosphamide 200 mg/m2 preceded radiation and immunotherapy by one day.

CDR3 length equals 15 residues. V shed 5 bases and J 4 bases; nucleotides not matched to a gene: 7. The germline V gene has CDR1 MNHEY and CDR2 SMNVEV (reference sequence). Time point described: before trial treatment. Donors were administered nivolumab, ipilimumab, aspirin and low-dose cyclophosphamide, together with low-dose radiotherapy. TRAV- and TRBV-specific primers primed first-strand cDNA, covering alpha and beta chains. For amplifying TCRs, the PCR ran for 15 to 20 cycles with Phusion, which was used together with a constant-region primer and the adapter on the V primers. MiXCR, run by TCRdb on the reads, gives a single entry per CDR3 protein. The sample has about 82,000 distinct CDR3 sequences, under 20% seen once.

The clonotype was recovered from a male donor with prostate cancer. Sequences were derived from PBMCs, sampled before treatment. The V and J genes are TRBV27 and TRBJ1-4; 7 bases map to TRBD1. DNA of the CDR3: TGTGCCAGCAGTCCAGGGACAGCCGGTAATGAAAAACTGTTTTTT. It codes for CASSPGTAGNEKLFF.